This T cell receptor (beta chain) was captured in a study of cytomegalovirus exposure and HLA in healthy donors. Trimming removed 0 bases from V and 2 bases from J; junction bases left unmatched: 9. This CDR3 contains 19 residues. Germline assignment: CDR1 MGHRA and CDR2 YSYEKL. PCR involved 60 Vbeta and 13 Jbeta primers. This table comes from immunoSEQ multiplex PCR, and its TCRdb copy is limited to in-frame clones, with some not included. The data show about 150,000 clones, about four fifths seen once. The rearrangement links TRBV4-1 to TRBJ2-3, with 12 nucleotides matching TRBD2. Sequencing was done on a sample of PBMCs. The TCR sequence derives from a male donor in good health and CMV-seronegative. The CDR3 loop is CASSQDSGLAGSFTDTQYF. The CDR3 nucleotides read TGCGCCAGCAGCCAAGATTCTGGACTAGCGGGGTCTTTCACAGATACGCAGTATTTT.